The 29 T cell receptor beta chains reported below all come from one sample, sequenced in a study of T cells in Graves' hyperthyroidism and ophthalmopathy. TCR beta CDR3 regions were amplified from RNA. An initial round of RT-PCR targeting the TCR CDR3 relied on the HTBI primer set. TCRdb processed the multiplex PCR reads anew with MiXCR; each CDR3 protein has one entry. Here the sample spans about 380,000 distinct CDR3 sequences, approximately 17% being singletons. The sequencing input was blood. The receptor set was obtained from a man between 18 and 35 years old with Graves' ophthalmopathy.

This clonotype was picked up many times. The chain uses TRBV7-6 and TRBJ2-7; the D gene could be TRBD1 or TRBD2 (5 bases each). Germline V gene sequence: CDR1 SGHVS, CDR2 FNYEAQ. The CDR3 is 16 residues long. V was pared by 5 bases and J by 2 bases, with 19 bases between. CDR3 residues: CASSESRDAYAYEQYF. The CDR3 DNA is TGTGCCAGCAGCGAGAGCCGGGACGCCTACGCCTACGAGCAGTACTTC.

The chain is built from TRBV20-1 and TRBJ1-1; weak D call: TRBD1 (5 bases). Germline CDR1 and CDR2: DFQATT and SNEGSKA (reference sequence). Trimming pared 6 bases from V and 2 bases from J, leaving 13 bases between. There are 13 residues in the CDR3. This chain's CDR3 is CSARDFGNTEAFF. The CDR3, as DNA: TGCAGTGCCCGGGACTTTGGTAACACTGAAGCTTTCTTT.

The V call is TRBV15, the J call TRBJ1-2; 8 bases map to TRBD1. Germline assignment: CDR1 LNHNV and CDR2 YYDKDF (reference sequence). The trim removed 8 bases at V and 2 bases at J, leaving 4 bases unmatched. The CDR3 is 13 amino acids. The CDR3 loop reads CATQDRVNYGYTF. CDR3 DNA: TGTGCCACCCAGGACAGGGTAAACTATGGCTACACCTTC.

Comments on this clonotype: This sequence may be a read error, since a much larger clone differs from it by one base. V and J are TRBV7-9 and TRBJ1-1; 9 nucleotides align to TRBD1. This CDR3 contains 15 residues. Germline V gives CDR1 SEHNR, CDR2 FQNEAQ (reference sequence). The CDR3 nucleotides read TGTGCCAGCAGCACCCGACAGGGGGTGAACACTAAAGCTTTCTTT. Protein: CASSTRQGVNTKAFF.

For this clonotype: The CDR3 does not end in the conserved phenylalanine or tryptophan, so this is likely a read error. The genes are TRBV5-1 and TRBJ1-1; 9 positions match TRBD1. The germline V gene encodes CDR1 SGHRS and CDR2 YFSETQ. V dropped 3 bases and J dropped 8; count of bases not matched to a gene: 11. This CDR3 comprises 15 residues. The CDR3: CASSSLQGAAAEAFL. For the CDR3, the DNA is TGCGCCAGCAGCTCATTACAGGGGGCTGCTGCCGAAGCTTTCCTT.

The genes are TRBV24-1 and TRBJ2-2; TRBD1 might be the D (6 bases). Germline V lookup: CDR1 KGHDR, CDR2 SFDVKD. The CDR3 has 14 residues. Deletions cut 5 bases from V and 5 bases from J, with 11 bases between. The CDR3 region is CATSAGAGTGELFF. As DNA, the CDR3 is TGTGCCACCAGTGCAGGGGCAGGAACCGGGGAGCTGTTTTTT.

The sample holds many counts of this clonotype. The J gene is TRBJ2-7, the V gene TRBV3-1; 7 bases match TRBD2. Germline V CDR1 and CDR2: LGHDT, YNNKEL (reference sequence). This CDR3 has 17 amino acids. V shed 4 bases and J 5 bases; nucleotides not matched to a gene: 17. DNA of the CDR3: TGTGCCAGCAGCCTGCGCGGGGAGGGAGGGTCCACCAACGAGCAGTACTTC. It specifies CASSLRGEGGSTNEQYF.

The rearrangement links TRBV9 to TRBJ2-1; D ambiguous. V was cut by 0 bases and J by 3 bases, with 4 bases left in between. Germline V lookup: CDR1 SGDLS, CDR2 YYNGEE. The CDR3 is made up of 13 amino acids. This chain's CDR3 is CASSVGHYNEQFF. In nucleotides, the CDR3 is TGTGCCAGCAGCGTAGGACACTACAATGAGCAGTTCTTC.

Ten or more counts support this clonotype. This rearrangement joins TRBV5-1 to TRBJ2-1; TRBD2 matches 9 bases. With V trimmed by 4 bases and J by 9 bases, 11 bases remained unmatched. Germline lookup yields CDR1 SGHRS and CDR2 YFSETQ. The CDR3 is 15 residues long. CDR3: CASSRAGGGAIEQFF. CDR3 coding DNA: TGCGCCAGCAGCCGTGCCGGCGGGGGGGCTATTGAGCAGTTCTTC.

This clonotype came up a few times. The gene calls are TRBV5-8 and TRBJ2-5, with TRBD2 identical over 8 bases. The CDR3 is 14 residues long. V shed 5 bases, J shed 1 base, and the junction held 4 bases outside the gene matches. The germline V gene encodes CDR1 SGHTS and CDR2 YDEGEE. CDR3 sequence (DNA): TGTGCCAGCAGTTATAGCGGGGCCCAAGAGACCCAGTACTTC. Its protein is CASSYSGAQETQYF.

This chain uses TRBV27 with TRBJ1-2; D is unresolved. This CDR3 is built from 15 residues. V lost 2 bases, J lost 2 bases, and 12 bases lay in between. Germline V lookup: CDR1 MNHEY, CDR2 SMNVEV (reference sequence). The CDR3 sequence is CASSLLGSLNYGYTF. The CDR3 DNA sequence: TGTGCCAGCAGTTTACTGGGAAGCCTCAACTATGGCTACACCTTC.

This clonotype occurred many times. This chain links TRBV20-1 with TRBJ1-2, with D possibly TRBD1 on 5 matching bases. Trimming took 6 bases from V and 2 from J, leaving 13 bases between them. Germline V lookup: CDR1 DFQATT, CDR2 SNEGSKA (reference sequence). The CDR3 loop spans 13 amino acids. This chain's CDR3 is CSAMGLTNYGYTF. CDR3 DNA: TGCAGTGCCATGGGGCTTACCAACTATGGCTACACCTTC.

Written as DNA, the CDR3 is TGTGCCAGCAGTTTTTCCCGGGCTGGGACTGATACGCAGTATTTT. Translation gives CASSFSRAGTDTQYF. The J gene is TRBJ2-3, the V gene TRBV28, with D possibly matching TRBD2 (6 bases). Trimming left V 3 bases short and J 6 bases short, with 16 bases between. Germline V gene lookup returns CDR1 MDHEN and CDR2 SYDVKM. The CDR3 contains 15 residues.

The CDR3 here is CASSEWNNSPLHF. In DNA form, the CDR3 reads TGTGCCAGCAGTGAATGGAACAATTCACCCCTCCACTTT. This chain links TRBV25-1 with TRBJ1-6; D remains unclear. V lost 1 base to trimming and J lost 7 bases, with 5 bases between them. This CDR3 region has 13 residues. Per germline, CDR1 MGHDK and CDR2 SYGVNS.

This chain uses TRBV6-4 with TRBJ2-2, with 9 bases that match TRBD1. The CDR3 sequence is 14 residues long. Per germline, CDR1 MRHNA and CDR2 SNTAGT. V was clipped by 6 bases and J by 5 bases; unmatched bases: 4. CDR3 sequence reads: CASSQDRGTGELFF. CDR3 in DNA: TGTGCCAGCAGCCAGGACAGGGGTACCGGGGAGCTGTTTTTT.

With respect to this clonotype: A read error may account for a junction end that differs from germline. The chain employs TRBV5-6 and TRBJ2-2, with D possibly matching TRBD2 (5 bases). From germline, CDR1 is SGHDT and CDR2 YYEEEE. This CDR3 is 16 amino acids long. The CDR3 sequence is CASSLASKRPNGELLF. Here the CDR3 DNA reads TGTGCCAGCAGCTTGGCCTCCAAAAGACCCAACGGGGAGCTGCTTTTT.

Turning to this clonotype: This sequence may be a read error, since a much larger clone differs from it by one base. The V and J genes are TRBV13 and TRBJ1-2, with D possibly being TRBD1 (5 bases). CDR1 is PRHDT and CDR2 is FYEKMQ in the germline V gene (reference sequence). CDR3 length: 12 amino acids. V shed 11 bases and J shed 7 bases, with 17 bases lying between them. The CDR3 nucleotides read TGTGCCCAAGCCTGGGGCGGGGCTGGCTACACCTTC. It encodes CAQAWGGAGYTF. Variable domain in full (rest from reference TRBV13 and TRBJ1-2): AAGVIQSPRHLIKEKRETATLKCYPIPRHDTVYWYQQGPGQDPQFLISFYEKMQSDKGSIPDRFSAQQFSDYHSELNMSSLELGDSALYFCAQAWGGAGYTFGSGTRLTVV.

This clonotype occurred a few times. CDR3 region: CASSASGQFLYEQYF. The CDR3 DNA reads TGTGCCAGCAGTGCCTCGGGACAGTTCCTATACGAGCAGTACTTC. The V gene is TRBV6-1, the J gene TRBJ2-7; 7 bases map to TRBD1. The CDR3 is 15 amino acids. The germline V gene encodes CDR1 MNHNS and CDR2 SASEGT. The J segment lost 4 bases and the V segment lost 4 bases, leaving 10 bases of the junction unmatched.

This clonotype was observed many times. V usage is TRBV19 and J usage is TRBJ1-1; D is possibly TRBD1 (6 bases). The germline V gene has CDR1 LNHDA and CDR2 SQIVND (reference sequence). V shed 6 bases and J shed 1 base, with 21 bases lying between them. This CDR3 is built from 17 residues. The CDR3 bases are TGTGCCAGTAGGCCTCAACAGGGCGCGGTGACGAACACTGAAGCTTTCTTT. This sequence encodes CASRPQQGAVTNTEAFF.

In its sample, this clonotype was seen a few times. The chain couples TRBV4-1 to TRBJ2-1; 7 bases agree with TRBD2. The J segment lost 6 bases and the V segment lost 4 bases, leaving 3 bases of the junction unmatched. CDR1 is MGHRA and CDR2 is YSYEKL in the germline V gene. This CDR3 is built from 13 residues. The CDR3 DNA is TGCGCCAGCAGCCCGACTAGCTTCAATGAGCAGTTCTTC. Its translation is CASSPTSFNEQFF.

The genes are TRBV5-8 and TRBJ2-5; 15 bases match TRBD2. The CDR3 has 17 amino acids. The V segment lost 4 bases and the J segment 0 bases; nucleotides outside the gene matches: 4. The germline CDR1 and CDR2 sequences are SGHTS and YDEGEE. The CDR3, as DNA: TGTGCCAGCAGCCCAGGACTAGCGGGGGGGAACCAAGAGACCCAGTACTTC. Translated: CASSPGLAGGNQETQYF.

This clonotype was detected ten times or more. V and J are TRBV7-3 and TRBJ2-3; D may be TRBD2 (6 bases). The germline V gene has CDR1 SGHTA and CDR2 FQGTGA. The CDR3 sequence is 17 residues long. Trimming left V 3 bases short and J 2 bases short, with 18 bases between. Written as DNA, the CDR3 is TGTGCCAGCAGCTTGGGTATTTCGGGGGTGAACACAGATACGCAGTATTTT. Encoded protein: CASSLGISGVNTDTQYF.

The rearrangement links TRBV24-1 to TRBJ2-2, with 7 bases matching TRBD1. This CDR3 spans 17 amino acids. Per the germline V gene, CDR1 is KGHDR and CDR2 is SFDVKD. J lost 7 bases, V lost 5 bases, and 15 bases had no gene match. CDR3 amino acids: CATSGHLGQTLGGELFF. The CDR3 DNA sequence: TGTGCCACCAGTGGTCATCTGGGACAGACGTTGGGCGGGGAGCTGTTTTTT.

Notes on this clonotype: With a much larger clone just one base away, this may be a read error. The chain carries TRBV28 and TRBJ2-5; D not certain. CDR3 length: 10 residues. The germline V gene encodes CDR1 MDHEN and CDR2 SYDVKM. The CDR3 sequence is CVSKRETQYF. The CDR3 nucleotides read TGTGTCAGCAAGAGGGAGACCCAGTACTTC.

V is TRBV4-1 and J is TRBJ1-1, with 7 bases that match TRBD1. Trimming took 1 base from V and 0 from J; bases not matched to a gene: 5. The CDR3 loop spans 16 amino acids. CDR1 is MGHRA and CDR2 is YSYEKL in the germline V gene. CDR3 sequence reads: CASSQGKGGLNTEAFF. CDR3 coding DNA: TGCGCCAGCAGCCAAGGAAAAGGGGGCTTGAACACTGAAGCTTTCTTT.

Ten or more counts support this clonotype. The V call is TRBV7-2, the J call TRBJ1-3; D not certain. V dropped 0 bases and J dropped 0 bases, with 9 bases sitting between them. The CDR3 loop spans 16 amino acids. Per germline, CDR1 SGHTA and CDR2 FQGNSA. CDR3 in DNA: TGTGCCAGCAGCTTAGCTGGCTCGAGCTCTGGAAACACCATATATTTT. This encodes CASSLAGSSSGNTIYF.

In this sample, this clonotype turned up many times. The V call is TRBV28, the J call TRBJ1-6; 9 bases agree with TRBD1. The V and J ends lost 4 bases and 5 bases, in that order; junction bases with no gene match: 3. This CDR3 has 15 residues. Looked up from germline, CDR1 is MDHEN and CDR2 is SYDVKM. CDR3 amino acids: CASSSGQGNNSPLHF. In nucleotides, the CDR3 is TGTGCCAGCAGTTCGGGACAGGGTAATAATTCACCCCTCCACTTT.

This clonotype was found many times. The chain is built from TRBV6-1 and TRBJ2-5; D possibly corresponds to TRBD2 (7 bases). Trimming took off 2 bases at V and 1 base at J, with 11 bases between the two ends. Germline assignment: CDR1 MNHNS and CDR2 SASEGT. This CDR3 contains 15 residues. CDR3 sequence (DNA): TGTGCCAGCAGTGAATCGGCGGGGGCCCAAGAGACCCAGTACTTC. It is translated as CASSESAGAQETQYF.

This clonotype was counted at least ten times. The genes are TRBV5-1 and TRBJ2-1; 13 nucleotides agree with TRBD2. Germline assignment: CDR1 SGHRS and CDR2 YFSETQ. Trimming removed 0 bases from V and 12 bases from J; junction bases left unmatched: 12. This CDR3 has 17 residues. CDR3 in DNA: TGCGCCAGCAGCTTGGGGACTAGCGGGGGCACTACAATGAGGCAGTTCTTC. This sequence encodes CASSLGTSGGTTMRQFF. The variable domain in full, completed from reference TRBV5-1 and TRBJ2-1, reads KAGVTQTPRYLIKTRGQQVTLSCSPISGHRSVSWYQQTPGQGLQFLFEYFSETQRNKGNFPGRFSGRQFSNSRSEMNVSTLELGDSALYLCASSLGTSGGTTMRQFFGPGTRLTVL.